Listed below are T cell receptor beta chains from one sample, sequenced in a study of T cells in Graves' hyperthyroidism and ophthalmopathy. TCRdb recomputed calls from the multiplex PCR reads with MiXCR, one row per CDR3 protein. The profile shows around 420,000 distinct CDR3 sequences, around 16% of them singletons. The source material was blood. These receptor sequences come from a woman aged 18-29 years with Graves' hyperthyroidism. CDR3s include the opening cysteine and the closing phenylalanine or tryptophan. The order of the fields is CDR3 protein, V gene.

CASSFGLAESTDTQYF TRBV5-1
CASSSDGGGNQPQHF TRBV5-1
CASSDRTGQPQHF TRBV10-2
CASSEGTGINQPQHF TRBV12-3/TRBV12-4
CASSLGSGREAYNEQFF TRBV7-9
CTSTRDRGHEKLFF TRBV2
CAISEDGTDYEQYF TRBV10-3
CASSEVGGAQYF TRBV2
CASSEGGFPGELFF TRBV6-1
CASSIGGAYEQYF TRBV7-2
CASRPSTGFNQPQHF TRBV6-1
CASSYSIVALSGYTF TRBV6-5
CASRIITNTEAFF TRBV12-3/TRBV12-4
CASSQDLPTEAFF TRBV4-3
CANSFFTGALNNEQFF TRBV11-2
CASSLMPDSMGSPLHF TRBV28
CASIGQGQMKTSGANVLTF TRBV6-1
CASSPRTGRMNTEAFF TRBV3-1
CASSLRVNQPQHF TRBV12-3/TRBV12-4
CASSMEGLYGNQPQHF TRBV19
CASSTGTVSYEQYF TRBV12-3/TRBV12-4
CASKNWPRPGGYTF TRBV4-1
CASSFYESWQGGSSGYTF TRBV27
CASSPRQGMNTEAFF TRBV5-1
CASSLDSGGPYNEQFF TRBV7-9
CSVEPGPAGEQYF TRBV29-1
CASSASRLAGDANTGELFF TRBV5-6
CASTEREGGAGNTIYF TRBV5-1
CSAPTRAGTTDTQYF TRBV20-1
CSASPSVGGDDSPLHF TRBV20-1
CASAQGTENIQYF TRBV19
CSARAGVSQPQHF TRBV20-1
CAWRRTGGYGYTF TRBV30
CASSYRMSTEAFF TRBV5-1
CASRPNRAIYEQYF TRBV28